This T cell receptor (beta chain) was found in a study of T cell repertoires in cytomegalovirus infection. This clonotype appeared many times. V was shortened by 4 bases and J by 5 bases, with 10 bases between the two germline ends. This CDR3 has 13 amino acids. Germline values: CDR1 SGHNT, CDR2 YENEEA. TCRdb fed the reads into MiXCR, producing one record per CDR3 protein. The sample carries around 450,000 distinct CDR3 sequences, about 10% recorded once. This chain links TRBV11-3 with TRBJ2-3, with D perhaps TRBD2 (6 bases). The sample taken for sequencing was PBMCs. This receptor was taken from a human donor in good health (CMV status not recorded). Some clones in this sample may be carry-over from other donors' samples. CDR3 protein: CASSSGSLDTQYF. The CDR3 DNA reads TGTGCCAGCAGCTCCGGGAGTTTAGATACGCAGTATTTT.